Presented here are 20 T cell receptor beta chains from one specimen sequenced in a study of T cells in Graves' hyperthyroidism and ophthalmopathy. TCR beta CDR3 region amplification was performed from RNA transcripts. Primed by the HTBI set, a first-round RT-PCR was run on the TCR CDR3. In TCRdb, the multiplex PCR reads were re-called with MiXCR into one record per CDR3 protein. Of hundreds of thousands of distinct CDR3 sequences listed, roughly 14% are singletons. The sequencing sample was made of blood. These receptors came from a woman between 40 and 50 years old with Graves' ophthalmopathy.

This clonotype was counted ten times or more. The chain has TRBV30 and TRBJ2-5, with D unclear. The CDR3 loop spans 12 amino acids. CDR1 and CDR2 (germline): GTSNPN, SVGIG (reference sequence). V was pared by 2 bases and J by 5 bases, with 9 bases between. CDR3 bases: TGTGCCTGGAGTTCCCATTTGGAGACCCAGTACTTC. Its protein is CAWSSHLETQYF.

The chain links TRBV7-9 to TRBJ1-2; unclear D gene. Looked up from germline, CDR1 is SEHNR and CDR2 is FQNEAQ (reference sequence). The germline V and J ends were trimmed by 1 base and 8 bases, with 8 bases remaining between them. There are 12 residues in the CDR3. CDR3 bases: TGTGCCAGCAGCTTAGATATACGGGGCTACACCTTC. As protein: CASSLDIRGYTF.

V is TRBV5-1 and J is TRBJ1-3; D gene uncertain. The V gene's germline CDR1 is SGHRS and CDR2 YFSETQ. The ends were cut back, 0 bases at V and 0 bases at J, with 13 bases in the middle. This CDR3 is built from 17 residues. CDR3 in DNA: TGCGCCAGCAGCTTGGTGTCCAGCAGGAACTCTGGAAACACCATATATTTT. Translation: CASSLVSSRNSGNTIYF.

This clonotype was observed at least ten times. The chain employs TRBV2 and TRBJ2-2, with 9 bases that match TRBD1. The CDR3 sequence is 14 residues long. Germline V gene sequence: CDR1 SNHLY, CDR2 FYNNEI. Trimming removed 8 bases from V and 6 bases from J; junction bases left unmatched: 7. CDR3 in DNA: TGTGCCAGCCGCGGACAGGGGACTCCCGGGGAGCTGTTTTTT. Encoded protein: CASRGQGTPGELFF.

This clonotype appeared a few times. The rearrangement joins TRBV7-2 to TRBJ1-5, with D hard to call. From germline, CDR1 is SGHTA and CDR2 FQGNSA. V was clipped by 1 base and J by 7 bases, with 11 bases between them. The CDR3 loop spans 14 amino acids. DNA for the CDR3: TGTGCCAGCAGCTTAGACGGGGTTAGCCAGCCCCAGCATTTT. This translates into CASSLDGVSQPQHF.

The chain joins TRBV5-1 to TRBJ2-7, with D perhaps matching TRBD1 (6 bases). Trimming took 4 bases from V and 4 from J, leaving 21 bases between them. The CDR3 spans 16 residues. CDR1 SGHRS and CDR2 YFSETQ come from the germline V gene. The CDR3 sequence is CASSDPYIPTGYEQYF. The CDR3 region has the DNA TGCGCCAGCAGCGATCCTTATATACCCACAGGGTACGAGCAGTACTTC.

Concerning this clonotype itself: At one end the junction does not follow the germline gene, possibly because of a read error. The V call is TRBV5-1, the J call TRBJ2-7; D could derive from TRBD1 or TRBD2 (5 bases each). The CDR3 has 13 amino acids. CDR1 and CDR2 (germline): SGHRS, YFSETQ. The CDR3 reads CASLPGRYYGQYF. The CDR3 DNA reads TGCGCCAGCCTCCCGGGACGGTACTACGGGCAGTACTTC.

Only a few counts were recorded for this clonotype. CDR3 residues: CASKPQTQETQYF. DNA for the CDR3: TGCGCCAGCAAACCCCAAACGCAAGAGACCCAGTACTTC. The V gene is TRBV5-1, the J gene TRBJ2-5, with D unresolved. The CDR3 totals 13 residues. Trimming stripped 6 bases from V and 2 bases from J, with 11 bases between. Germline V CDR1 and CDR2: SGHRS, YFSETQ.

This clonotype was observed a few times. This chain uses TRBV28 with TRBJ2-7; 7 nucleotides agree with TRBD1. This CDR3 comprises 14 residues. V lost 4 bases, J lost 6 bases, and 9 bases stayed unmatched. Per the germline V gene, CDR1 is MDHEN and CDR2 is SYDVKM. This CDR3 reads CASSSPGQSGEQYF. The CDR3 coding sequence is TGTGCCAGCAGTTCCCCGGGACAGTCGGGCGAGCAGTACTTC. The full variable domain, in which reference TRBV28 and TRBJ2-7 provide the parts outside the CDR3, is DVKVTQSSRYLVKRTGEKVFLECVQDMDHENMFWYRQDPGLGLRLIYFSYDVKMKEKGDIPEGYSVSREKKERFSLILESASTNQTSMYLCASSSPGQSGEQYFGPGTRLTVT.

This clonotype was recorded many times. The chain couples TRBV11-2 to TRBJ1-1; D gene unclear. The CDR3 totals 13 residues. Trimming left V 0 bases short and J 8 bases short, with 10 bases between. Germline V lookup: CDR1 SGHAT, CDR2 FQNNGV. CDR3 residues: CASSLDRREEAFF. CDR3 bases: TGTGCCAGCAGCTTAGATAGAAGAGAGGAAGCTTTCTTT.

Many counts were recorded for this clonotype. The rearrangement links TRBV6-5 to TRBJ2-5; 7 bases line up with TRBD2. CDR3 size: 13 residues. V trimming: 2 bases; J trimming: 4 bases; junction bases outside the gene matches: 1. Germline V gene sequence: CDR1 MNHEY, CDR2 SVGAGI. The CDR3 here is CASSYGGRETQYF. The DNA for the CDR3 is TGTGCCAGCAGTTACGGCGGGAGAGAGACCCAGTACTTC.

Ten or more counts support this clonotype. The genes are TRBV14 and TRBJ2-7; D remains ambiguous. Germline lookup yields CDR1 SGHDN and CDR2 FVKESK. This CDR3 spans 14 amino acids. V was trimmed by 4 bases and J by 3 bases, leaving 13 bases between them. CDR3 in DNA: TGTGCCAGCAGCCGAGGCGGACCTGGCTACGAGCAGTACTTC. This encodes CASSRGGPGYEQYF.

V gene TRBV14 combines with J gene TRBJ2-2; 7 bases agree with TRBD1. The CDR3 contains 15 residues. The germline V gene has CDR1 SGHDN and CDR2 FVKESK. J was trimmed by 6 bases and V by 10 bases; bases with no gene match: 14. CDR3 DNA sequence: TGTGCCACCAGGTCCAGGGGGAACCACGCCGGGGAGCTGTTTTTT. This codes for CATRSRGNHAGELFF. The complete variable domain, with remaining parts taken from reference TRBV14 and TRBJ2-2, reads EAGVTQFPSHSVIEKGQTVTLRCDPISGHDNLYWYRRVMGKEIKFLLHFVKESKQDESGMPNNRFLAERTGGTYSTLKVQPAELEDSGVYFCATRSRGNHAGELFFGEGSRLTVL.

This clonotype was observed at least ten times. This sequence joins TRBV12-3 or TRBV12-4 and TRBJ2-7; no clear D gene. This CDR3 comprises 14 residues. The V end lost 3 bases, the J end lost 6 bases, and 15 bases lay between the germline ends. The CDR3 reads CASSLSQELVEQYF. CDR3 coding DNA: TGTGCCAGCAGTTTGAGTCAGGAGCTCGTCGAGCAGTACTTC.

The V and J genes are TRBV6-2 or TRBV6-3 and TRBJ1-5, with 8 nucleotides matching TRBD1. Per the germline V gene, CDR1 is MNHEY and CDR2 is SVGEGT. The CDR3 totals 14 residues. V shed 2 bases, J shed 8 bases, and the junction held 5 bases outside the gene matches. The CDR3 protein is CASSYLTGEEPQHF. The CDR3, as DNA: TGTGCCAGCAGTTACCTGACAGGGGAGGAGCCCCAGCATTTT.

This clonotype came up a few times. The chain has TRBV5-1 and TRBJ2-2; 10 bases map to TRBD2. The germline V gene has CDR1 SGHRS and CDR2 YFSETQ. This CDR3 has 15 amino acids. The J segment lost 4 bases and the V segment lost 6 bases, leaving 6 bases of the junction unmatched. CDR3 in amino acids: CASNPAGGGTGELFF. CDR3 nucleotide sequence: TGCGCCAGCAACCCAGCGGGAGGGGGCACCGGGGAGCTGTTTTTT. The full variable domain, rest sourced from reference TRBV5-1 and TRBJ2-2, is KAGVTQTPRYLIKTRGQQVTLSCSPISGHRSVSWYQQTPGQGLQFLFEYFSETQRNKGNFPGRFSGRQFSNSRSEMNVSTLELGDSALYLCASNPAGGGTGELFFGEGSRLTVL.

The chain carries TRBV6-1 and TRBJ2-5, with TRBD2 matching 8 bases. The germline gives CDR1 MNHNS, CDR2 SASEGT. The CDR3 is made up of 14 amino acids. The V and J ends lost 6 bases and 7 bases, in that order; junction bases with no gene match: 10. The CDR3 here is CASRRYSGDSTQYF. In DNA form, the CDR3 reads TGTGCCAGCAGACGATATAGCGGGGACTCGACCCAGTACTTC.

This clonotype appeared a few times. J is TRBJ2-7 and V is TRBV25-1, with TRBD1 matching over 9 bases. J gave up 6 bases and V 6 bases, and 3 bases lay outside the gene matches. This CDR3 is 12 amino acids long. Germline CDR1 reads MGHDK; CDR2 reads SYGVNS. The CDR3 region has the DNA TGTGCCAGCAGGGGGGACAGGGTCGAGCAGTACTTC. Its translation is CASRGDRVEQYF.

This clonotype was detected many times. The chain couples TRBV12-3 or TRBV12-4 to TRBJ2-4; D is unclear. V lost 2 bases and J lost 3, with 17 bases in between. CDR3 length: 17 residues. The CDR3 nucleotides read TGTGCCAGCAGTTTAAGGCTCGGCCGTATCGGCAAAAACATTCAGTACTTC. This translates into CASSLRLGRIGKNIQYF.

This clonotype appeared many times. Without the conserved terminal phenylalanine or tryptophan, this CDR3 likely stems from a read error. The V call is TRBV2, the J call TRBJ1-5; D gene unclear. Per the germline V gene, CDR1 is SNHLY and CDR2 is FYNNEI. Deletions cut 4 bases from V and 0 bases from J, with 13 bases between. CDR3 length: 16 amino acids. CDR3 bases: TGTGCCAGCAGTGTCGCCCTAATCGGTAGCAATCAGCCCCAGCATCTT. Amino acids: CASSVALIGSNQPQHL.